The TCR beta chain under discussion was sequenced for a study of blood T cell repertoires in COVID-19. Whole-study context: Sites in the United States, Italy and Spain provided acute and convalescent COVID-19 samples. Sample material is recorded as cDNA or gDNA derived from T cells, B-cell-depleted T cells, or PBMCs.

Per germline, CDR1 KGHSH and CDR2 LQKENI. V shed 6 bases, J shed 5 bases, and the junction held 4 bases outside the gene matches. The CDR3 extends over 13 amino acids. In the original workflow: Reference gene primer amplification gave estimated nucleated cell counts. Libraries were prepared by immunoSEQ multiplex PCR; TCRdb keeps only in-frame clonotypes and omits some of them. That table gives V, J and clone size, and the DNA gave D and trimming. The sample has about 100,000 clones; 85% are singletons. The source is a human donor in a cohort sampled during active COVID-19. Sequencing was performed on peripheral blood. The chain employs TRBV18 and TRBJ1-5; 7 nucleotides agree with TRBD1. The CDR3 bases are TGTGCCAGCTCGGGGACAGACGATCAGCCCCAGCATTTT. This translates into CASSGTDDQPQHF.